This T cell receptor (beta chain) was sequenced for a study of CD8 T cells in ankylosing spondylitis. Overall study results and limits: Clones linked to disease were reported to show significant enrichment in matched ankylosing spondylitis synovial fluid. Several highly homologous variants made up a TCR beta motif that seemed to typify ankylosing spondylitis blood. In peripheral blood, disease-linked CD8+ clones occurred at relatively low frequencies. Earlier studies detected some motif variants in reactive arthritis synovial fluid and blood.

Germline lookup yields CDR1 SQVTM and CDR2 ANQGSEA. The CDR3 has 16 amino acids. J lost 0 bases, V lost 7 bases, and 8 bases had no gene match. Scientists made TCR beta libraries using quantitative 5'-RACE with molecular barcodes. TCRdb called the 5' RACE reads again in MiXCR, with one record for every CDR3 protein. The sample yields roughly 700,000 distinct CDR3 sequences, roughly 20% seen once. This clonotype came up a few times. What it binds is not known. This chain links TRBV29-1 with TRBJ2-3; the match to TRBD1 covers 12 bases. The clonotype was recovered from a male donor with ankylosing spondylitis. Sequenced: blood, either unsorted or a sorted T cell fraction (not recorded which). As DNA, the CDR3 is TGCAGCGCCCCGGGACAGGGGGCCTCCAGCACAGATACGCAGTATTTT. Translated: CSAPGQGASSTDTQYF.